These T cell receptor beta chains were read from a single sample in a study of molecular identifiers for immune sequencing clone quantification. TCRdb processed the PCR reads anew with MiXCR; each CDR3 protein has one entry. The sample holds about 330,000 distinct CDR3 sequences, roughly 24% seen once. Source material: naive CD8+ T cells from blood, with Jurkat cell RNA spiked in. These receptors were obtained from a human donor in good health. Some libraries in this study had Jurkat cell RNA spiked in. Each CDR3 is given without its conserved first and last residue. Part of the rows lack a size; the others show once, few, many or a class for expanded clones.

CDR3aa: ASSTPLGGDYEQY; v_gene: TRBV6-2/TRBV6-3; abundance: .
CDR3aa: ASSLQVQETQY; v_gene: TRBV7-9; abundance: many
CDR3aa: ASSLDGGADTQY; v_gene: TRBV5-1; abundance: many
CDR3aa: ASIPGGQVYEQY; v_gene: TRBV28; abundance: .
CDR3aa: ASSSLAGGRDTQY; v_gene: TRBV6-2/TRBV6-3; abundance: few
CDR3aa: SVDMPRGWGKAPQETQY; v_gene: TRBV29-1; abundance: many
CDR3aa: ASSQDRTGTAAYEQY; v_gene: TRBV4-3; abundance: many
CDR3aa: SARDWRTSRAEQY; v_gene: TRBV20-1; abundance: .
CDR3aa: SARWGYEQY; v_gene: TRBV20-1; abundance: many
CDR3aa: ASSHSGESTDTQY; v_gene: TRBV12-3/TRBV12-4; abundance: .
CDR3aa: AWQMVQETQY; v_gene: TRBV30; abundance: .
CDR3aa: ATGRPGQSSYEQY; v_gene: TRBV28; abundance: many
CDR3aa: ASSPIQGVDYGYT; v_gene: TRBV14; abundance: many
CDR3aa: ASSAAGNPYEQY; v_gene: TRBV7-9; abundance: .
CDR3aa: ASSLVPQTLPEPQY; v_gene: TRBV7-2; abundance: .
CDR3aa: ASSLKGSNYGYT; v_gene: TRBV27; abundance: .
CDR3aa: AWSVFGFGYGYT; v_gene: TRBV30; abundance: .
CDR3aa: ASSSSQTSTDTQY; v_gene: TRBV5-1; abundance: many
CDR3aa: ASSKELAGVTDTQY; v_gene: TRBV21-1; abundance: .
CDR3aa: ASSSGPAKNIQY; v_gene: TRBV6-5; abundance: .
CDR3aa: ASNPSGTKNNEQF; v_gene: TRBV12-3/TRBV12-4; abundance: many
CDR3aa: ASRPRQGAFDEQF; v_gene: TRBV12-3/TRBV12-4; abundance: .
CDR3aa: AGSLSPDTDTQY; v_gene: TRBV27; abundance: .
CDR3aa: ASSQDLSGSSYEQY; v_gene: TRBV4-3; abundance: .
CDR3aa: ASSQDRAASYEQY; v_gene: TRBV4-3; abundance: many
CDR3aa: ASSIRGLSEQY; v_gene: TRBV19; abundance: .
CDR3aa: ASQWTGLEQY; v_gene: TRBV28; abundance: few
CDR3aa: ASSQLFSSGNTIY; v_gene: TRBV4-1; abundance: few